These T cell receptor beta chains were read from a single sample in a study of T cell repertoires in aging, cancer and after chemotherapy. One entry per CDR3 protein results from TCRdb running MiXCR on the multiplex PCR reads. The sample carries about 9,700 distinct CDR3 sequences, roughly a third recorded once. Source material: blood. The receptor set was obtained from a human donor in good health. CDR3s include the opening cysteine and the closing phenylalanine or tryptophan. The order of the fields is D gene, J gene, clone size, V gene, CDR3 DNA, CDR3 protein. The D gene is left open where the match is weak. Size is stated for part of the rows, as once, few or many counts, or as a class when the clone is expanded.

TRBD1 | TRBJ2-7 | medium-sized | TRBV11-3 | TGTGCCAGCAGCAGCCGGGACAGGGGTGACCTCGAGCAGTACTTC | CASSSRDRGDLEQYF
TRBD1 | TRBJ1-2 | . | TRBV5-4 | TGTGCCAGCAGCCTCGGACAGGGCTTCGGCTACACCTTC | CASSLGQGFGYTF
. | TRBJ1-5 | . | TRBV6-1 | TGTGCCAGCAGTGCCTCTCGGGGCTGGAAGATTCAGCCCCAGCATTTT | CASSASRGWKIQPQHF
. | TRBJ1-5 | few | TRBV19 | TGTGCCAGTAGTACGGCAGGTCGCAATCAGCCCCAGCATTTT | CASSTAGRNQPQHF
. | TRBJ2-7 | . | TRBV28 | TGTGCCAGCAGTTCCTCCCCTAGGGGGGGCGAGCAGTACTTC | CASSSSPRGGEQYF
. | TRBJ2-1 | . | TRBV20-1 | TGCAGTGCTAGAGATTCTGGGCGCTGGAATGAGCAGTTCTTC | CSARDSGRWNEQFF
TRBD2 | TRBJ2-2 | . | TRBV19 | TGTGCCAGTAGTATTCTCCCTAGCGGGAACACCGGGGAGCTGTTTTTT | CASSILPSGNTGELFF
. | TRBJ1-6 | . | TRBV27 | TGTGCCAGCAGAGAACCTGGCTCCTATAATTCACCCCTCCACTTT | CASREPGSYNSPLHF
. | TRBJ2-1 | few | TRBV15 | TGTGCCACCAGCAGAGTAGGGGGGGGGAATGAGCAGTTCTTC | CATSRVGGGNEQFF
. | TRBJ2-3 | few | TRBV11-3 | TGTGCCAGCAGCTTTCATTCCGACACAGATACGCAGTATTTT | CASSFHSDTDTQYF
. | TRBJ2-7 | . | TRBV19 | TGTGCCAGTTCGGAGGGGGACGAGCAGTACTTC | CASSEGDEQYF
. | TRBJ1-2 | few | TRBV19 | TGTGCCAGTAGGGGACCGGGACTGAACTATGGCTACACCTTC | CASRGPGLNYGYTF
. | TRBJ2-2 | . | TRBV19 | TGTGCCAGCAGTTTGCTAGCGTTCGCCGGGGAGCTGTTTTTT | CASSLLAFAGELFF
. | TRBJ1-2 | . | TRBV6-5 | TGTGCCAGCAGTTACGCTCGGGGGAGATCCTATGGCTACACCTTC | CASSYARGRSYGYTF
. | TRBJ1-3 | once | TRBV30 | TGTGCCTGGAGTGTAGGGCAACTGGGGGGAAACACCATATATTTT | CAWSVGQLGGNTIYF
. | TRBJ1-4 | . | TRBV27 | TGTGCCAGCAGTTCGTGGGGGGATAATGAAAAACTGTTTTTT | CASSSWGDNEKLFF
. | TRBJ2-5 | . | TRBV6-6 | TGTGCCAGCAGTCGGCGACAGAGCCAAGAGACCCAGTACTTC | CASSRRQSQETQYF
TRBD1 | TRBJ2-7 | once | TRBV24-1 | TGTGCCACCAGTGATTTCGAGACAGGGGCTGACGAGCAGTACTTC | CATSDFETGADEQYF
. | TRBJ2-7 | few | TRBV27 | TGTGCCTCCCAGGGGGACTATAACGGCGAGCAGTACTTC | CASQGDYNGEQYF
TRBD2 | TRBJ2-3 | few | TRBV6-1 | TGTGCCAGCCCGGGACTAGCGGGGGACACAGATACGCAGTATTTT | CASPGLAGDTDTQYF
. | TRBJ1-6 | few | TRBV27 | TGTGCCAGCAGTCCTGTCCGGGGCTCCTATAATTCACCCCTCCACTTT | CASSPVRGSYNSPLHF
. | TRBJ2-7 | . | TRBV6-2/TRBV6-3 | TGTGCCAGCAGCCTCCGGGACAACTACGAGCAGTACTTC | CASSLRDNYEQYF
. | TRBJ2-5 | . | TRBV10-1 | TGCGCCAGCAGTGATCTGGGCCAGGTAGGGACCCAGTACTTC | CASSDLGQVGTQYF
TRBD2 | TRBJ2-7 | few | TRBV27 | TGTGCCAGCAGTTTAAGGCGGGGGGGCAGCGAGCAGTACTTC | CASSLRRGGSEQYF
. | TRBJ1-1 | few | TRBV5-6 | TGTGCCAGCAGCTTCTATGGGGTGAACACTGAAGCTTTCTTT | CASSFYGVNTEAFF
. | TRBJ1-1 | . | TRBV6-4 | TGTGCCAGCAGTGTCCCGTTGACAGTGAACACTGAAGCTTTCTTT | CASSVPLTVNTEAFF
. | TRBJ2-3 | few | TRBV27 | TGTGCCAGCAGTACAAGAAACACAGATACGCAGTATTTT | CASSTRNTDTQYF
. | TRBJ2-2 | . | TRBV6-6 | TGTGCCAGTGACGACGGGGTGCACGGGGAGCTGTTTTTT | CASDDGVHGELFF
TRBD1 | TRBJ2-2 | . | TRBV6-1 | TGTGCCATCAGTGAGTCGACAGGGGACACCGGGGAGCTGTTTTTT | CAISESTGDTGELFF
TRBD2 | TRBJ2-7 | . | TRBV7-2 | TGTGCCAGCAGTTTAGGATTGCGCGGGGGGTCGTCCTACGAGCAGTACTTC | CASSLGLRGGSSYEQYF
TRBD2 | TRBJ2-5 | . | TRBV5-5 | TGTGCCAGCAGCCTTTCAACGGTAGCGGGGGGAGAGACCCAGTACTTC | CASSLSTVAGGETQYF
. | TRBJ2-2 | few | TRBV27 | TGTGCCAGCGCCACCCTGGAGTTCGCGAACACCGGGGAGCTGTTTTTT | CASATLEFANTGELFF
TRBD1 | TRBJ2-6 | . | TRBV11-3 | TGTGCCAGCAGCCAGAGGACAGGCTCTGAGGCCAACGTCCTGACTTTC | CASSQRTGSEANVLTF
. | TRBJ1-6 | . | TRBV6-5 | TGTGCCAGCAGTTACTCGGAGCCAGCCCCTCTGAGCTCCTATAATTCACCCCTCCACTTT | CASSYSEPAPLSSYNSPLHF
. | TRBJ1-5 | . | TRBV6-6 | TGTGCCGCCGCATCTAGCAATCAGCCCCAGCATTTT | CAAASSNQPQHF
TRBD2 | TRBJ2-1 | . | TRBV6-5 | TGTGCCAGCAGTTACTCCGGACTAGCGGGAGGGAGTCGGGCCTACAATGAGCAGTTCTTC | CASSYSGLAGGSRAYNEQFF
. | TRBJ2-7 | . | TRBV5-5 | TGTGCCAGCAGCTCGACTGAGCCCTACGAGCAGTACTTC | CASSSTEPYEQYF
TRBD1 | TRBJ2-3 | . | TRBV7-2 | TGTGCCAGCAGCTTGGACAGGGGCCTCACAGATACGCAGTATTTT | CASSLDRGLTDTQYF
TRBD2 | TRBJ2-3 | few | TRBV19 | TGTGCCAGTAGTCCTAGGGCTCATAGCGGGAATCCCACAGATACGCAGTATTTT | CASSPRAHSGNPTDTQYF
TRBD1 | TRBJ2-3 | few | TRBV18 | TGTGCCAGCTCACTAAGATCGGGACAGGGGAGTTGGACAGATACGCAGTATTTT | CASSLRSGQGSWTDTQYF
. | TRBJ2-7 | few | TRBV6-6 | TGTGCCAGCAGCAGACAGTCGGCCTACGAGCAGTACTTC | CASSRQSAYEQYF
. | TRBJ1-5 | . | TRBV7-2 | TGTGCCAGCAGCTTAGACGGTAGCAATCAGCCCCAGCATTTT | CASSLDGSNQPQHF
TRBD2 | TRBJ2-2 | few | TRBV12-3/TRBV12-4 | TGTGCCAGCAGTACCGTAGCGGGGTCCGGGGAGCTGTTTTTT | CASSTVAGSGELFF
TRBD1 | TRBJ2-1 | . | TRBV6-1 | TGTGCCAGCATCCCACATGACAGGGTCAATGAGCAGTTCTTC | CASIPHDRVNEQFF
. | TRBJ2-3 | . | TRBV20-1 | TGCAGTGCTAGTCCTTCGTCCTCAGATACGCAGTATTTT | CSASPSSSDTQYF
TRBD1 | TRBJ2-7 | . | TRBV27 | TGTGCCAGCAGCGGGGACAGGTACGAGCAGTACTTC | CASSGDRYEQYF
TRBD2 | TRBJ2-1 | medium-sized | TRBV11-3 | TGTGCCAGCAGCTTATACAGCGGGGTCCCCTACAATGAGCAGTTCTTC | CASSLYSGVPYNEQFF
TRBD2 | TRBJ2-7 | once | TRBV7-6 | TGTGCCAGCAGCTTAGGATGGGACTACTCCTACGAGCAGTACTTC | CASSLGWDYSYEQYF
TRBD2 | TRBJ2-5 | few | TRBV6-5 | TGTGCCAGCAGTGACGCGACTAGCGGGGGGGCCTGGGTTCGGGAGACCCAGTACTTC | CASSDATSGGAWVRETQYF
. | TRBJ1-1 | . | TRBV5-4 | TGTGCCAGCAGCTTGGACGCAACCGTGAACACTGAAGCTTTCTTT | CASSLDATVNTEAFF
. | TRBJ1-2 | . | TRBV6-5 | TGTGCCAGCAGTCGGGGGTGGGACGAAGGTGGCTACACCTTC | CASSRGWDEGGYTF
TRBD2 | TRBJ2-2 | . | TRBV28 | TGTGCCAGCAGAATAGCGGGAGAGGTGAAGCTGTTTTTT | CASRIAGEVKLFF
TRBD1 | TRBJ2-2 | . | TRBV27 | TGTGCCAGCCATACAAGGGACAGGCTGAACACCGGGGAGCTGTTTTTT | CASHTRDRLNTGELFF